The source of this T cell receptor beta chain is a study of blood T cell repertoires in COVID-19. Looking at the study overall: The samples span acute and convalescent COVID-19 from the United States, Italy and Spain. The analysed material was cDNA or gDNA that came from T cells, B-cell-depleted T cells, or PBMCs.

Authors' methods: Nucleated cell number was recorded as an estimate derived from reference gene primer amplification. TCRdb keeps only in-frame clones here, not all; method: immunoSEQ multiplex PCR. V, J and clone size reflect that table, while D and trimming were determined from the DNA. The sample has around 170,000 clones, 83% seen once. J was trimmed by 7 bases and V by 8 bases; bases with no gene match: 4. CDR1 is LGHDT and CDR2 is YNNKEL in the germline V gene (reference sequence). The length of the CDR3 is 12 residues. The clonotype originates from a human donor in a cohort sampled during active COVID-19. V gene TRBV3-1 (or the pseudogene TRBV3-2) combines with J gene TRBJ2-1, with 8 bases lining up with TRBD1. Sequenced material: peripheral blood. CDR3 nucleotides: TGTGCCAGCGGACAGGGTTGGAATGAGCAGTTCTTC. Translating gives CASGQGWNEQFF.